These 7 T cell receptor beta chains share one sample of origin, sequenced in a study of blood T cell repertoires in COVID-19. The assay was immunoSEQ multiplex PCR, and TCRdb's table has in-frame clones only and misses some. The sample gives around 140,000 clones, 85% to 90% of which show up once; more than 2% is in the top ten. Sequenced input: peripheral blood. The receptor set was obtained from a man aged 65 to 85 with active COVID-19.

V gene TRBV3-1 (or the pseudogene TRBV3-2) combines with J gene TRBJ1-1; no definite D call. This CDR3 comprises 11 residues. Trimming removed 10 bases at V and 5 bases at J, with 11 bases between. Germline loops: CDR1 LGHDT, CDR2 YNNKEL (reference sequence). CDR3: CATQYGTEAFF. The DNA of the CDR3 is TGTGCCACCCAATACGGGACTGAAGCTTTCTTT.

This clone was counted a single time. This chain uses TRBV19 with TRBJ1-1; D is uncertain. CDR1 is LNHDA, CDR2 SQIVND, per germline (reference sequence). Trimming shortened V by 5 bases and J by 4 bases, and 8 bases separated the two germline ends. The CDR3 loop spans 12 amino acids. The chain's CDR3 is CASSRGFTEAFF. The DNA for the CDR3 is TGTGCCAGTAGTCGAGGGTTCACTGAAGCTTTCTTT.

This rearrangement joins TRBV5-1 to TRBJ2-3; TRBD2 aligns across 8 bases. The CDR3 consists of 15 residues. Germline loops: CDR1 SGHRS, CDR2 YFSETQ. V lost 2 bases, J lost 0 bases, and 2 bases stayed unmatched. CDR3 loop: CASSLAGASTDTQYF. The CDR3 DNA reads TGCGCCAGCAGCTTAGCGGGGGCTAGCACAGATACGCAGTATTTT.

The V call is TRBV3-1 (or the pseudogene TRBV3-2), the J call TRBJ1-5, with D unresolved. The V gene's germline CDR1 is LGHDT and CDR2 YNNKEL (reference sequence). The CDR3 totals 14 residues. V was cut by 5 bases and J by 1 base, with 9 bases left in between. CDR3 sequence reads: CASSSLESNQPQHF. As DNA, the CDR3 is TGTGCCAGCAGCTCCCTAGAGAGCAATCAGCCCCAGCATTTT.

The CDR3 reads CSVRQGLYNEQFF. In nucleotides, the CDR3 is TGCAGCGTTAGGCAGGGTCTTTACAATGAGCAGTTCTTC. The rearrangement links TRBV29-1 to TRBJ2-1, with a possible D match to TRBD1 (5 bases). V gave up 5 bases and J gave up 4 bases, with 12 bases separating them. The V gene's germline CDR1 is SQVTM and CDR2 ANQGSEA. The CDR3 sequence is 13 residues long.

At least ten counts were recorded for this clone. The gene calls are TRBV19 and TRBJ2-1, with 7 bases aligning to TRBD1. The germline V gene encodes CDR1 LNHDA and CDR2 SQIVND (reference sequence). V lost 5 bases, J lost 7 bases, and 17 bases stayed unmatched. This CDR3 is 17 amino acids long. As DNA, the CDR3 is TGTGCCAGTAGTTTCCCACGGACAGGCCTTACGGGTAATGAGCAGTTCTTC. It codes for CASSFPRTGLTGNEQFF. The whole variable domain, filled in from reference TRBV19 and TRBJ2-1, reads DGGITQSPKYLFRKEGQNVTLSCEQNLNHDAMYWYRQDPGQGLRLIYYSQIVNDFQKGDIAEGYSVSREKKESFPLTVTSAQKNPTAFYLCASSFPRTGLTGNEQFFGPGTRLTVL.

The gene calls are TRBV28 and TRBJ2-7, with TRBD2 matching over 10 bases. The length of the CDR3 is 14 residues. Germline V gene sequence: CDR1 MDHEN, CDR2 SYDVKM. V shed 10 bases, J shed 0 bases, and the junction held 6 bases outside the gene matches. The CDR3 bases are TGTGCCACCGACTCTAGCGGGAGCTCCTACGAGCAGTACTTC. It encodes CATDSSGSSYEQYF.